The 5 T cell receptor beta chains reported below all come from one sample, sequenced in a study of lymphopenia after photon versus proton radiotherapy (dated by TCRdb to between 2017 and 2020). Library preparation was by the immunoSEQ multiplex PCR assay. The table was pulled from immuneACCESS by TCRdb, which kept in-frame rearrangements only. Such tables lose some clones; where checked, under half of the loss comes from unresolved V genes, and the rest has no known cause. The sample profile shows approximately 91,000 clones; 65% to 85% of them were found once. The ten largest make up over 1.1% of the sample. This specimen consisted of peripheral blood, obtained from a patient treated with proton-based radiotherapy. The receptors derive from a man in his 60s with pancreatic cancer.

The chain links TRBV6-1 to TRBJ2-3; no definite D call. This CDR3 comprises 13 residues. Trimming removed 5 bases from V and 8 bases from J, with 14 bases in between. The germline V gene has CDR1 MNHNS and CDR2 SASEGT. The CDR3 reads CASSSENSGTQYF. In DNA form, the CDR3 reads TGTGCCAGCAGTTCTGAAAACTCGGGTACGCAGTATTTT.

In its sample, this clone was seen many times. The chain is built from TRBV2 and TRBJ1-1; no definite D call. This CDR3 has 12 amino acids. Trimming cost V 0 bases and J 5 bases, with 4 bases left between them. The germline gives CDR1 SNHLY, CDR2 FYNNEI. Here the CDR3 reads CASSEAGTEAFF. CDR3 nucleotide sequence: TGTGCCAGCAGTGAAGCAGGGACTGAAGCTTTCTTT.

CDR3 amino acids: CASSLYLSDLGPSYNEQFF. CDR3 nucleotide sequence: TGTGCCAGCAGTTTATATCTTTCGGACCTCGGTCCTTCCTACAATGAGCAGTTCTTC. The V gene is TRBV28, the J gene TRBJ2-1; D gene uncertain. The CDR3 sequence is 19 residues long. Between the trimmed V and J ends, which lost 1 base and 1 base, there was a span of 20 bases. The germline V gene has CDR1 MDHEN and CDR2 SYDVKM.

This clone occurred a few times. The J gene is TRBJ1-1, the V gene TRBV6-6; a weak D match, TRBD1 (5 bases). Per the germline V gene, CDR1 is MNHNY and CDR2 is SVGAGI (reference sequence). V was cut by 7 bases and J by 0 bases, with 12 bases left in between. The CDR3 totals 14 residues. The CDR3 region is CASTRGELNTEAFF. The CDR3 region has the DNA TGTGCCAGCACCCGGGGGGAGCTGAACACTGAAGCTTTCTTT.

V is TRBV28 and J is TRBJ2-6; 10 positions agree with TRBD1. Trimming at V came to 6 bases and at J to 2 bases, leaving 4 bases not matched to a gene. This CDR3 is 16 amino acids long. Germline V gene lookup returns CDR1 MDHEN and CDR2 SYDVKM. CDR3 sequence: CASSETGGTGANVLTF. CDR3 DNA: TGTGCCAGCAGCGAGACAGGGGGCACTGGGGCCAACGTCCTGACTTTC.